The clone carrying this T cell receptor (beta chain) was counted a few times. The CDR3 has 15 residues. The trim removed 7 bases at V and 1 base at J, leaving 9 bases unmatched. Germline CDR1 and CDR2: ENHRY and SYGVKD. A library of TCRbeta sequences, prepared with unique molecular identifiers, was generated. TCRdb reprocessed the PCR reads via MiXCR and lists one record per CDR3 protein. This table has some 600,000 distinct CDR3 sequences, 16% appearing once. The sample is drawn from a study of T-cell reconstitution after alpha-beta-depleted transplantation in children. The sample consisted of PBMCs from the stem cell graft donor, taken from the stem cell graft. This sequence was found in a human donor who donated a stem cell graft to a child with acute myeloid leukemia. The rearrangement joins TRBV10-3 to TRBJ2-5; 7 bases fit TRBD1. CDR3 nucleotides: TGTGCCATCAAGGATCCCGGGACAGCCCAAGAGACCCAGTACTTC. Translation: CAIKDPGTAQETQYF.